This T cell receptor beta chain came from a study of shared clonotypes between healthy human individuals. Unmatched junction bases numbered 4, after V lost 3 bases and J lost 5 bases. Germline V lookup: CDR1 SGHTA, CDR2 FQGNSA. The length of the CDR3 is 14 residues. On this clone: Its antigen remains unidentified.

Findings and caveats of the study: Among several donors, about 4.6% of naive CD4 clonotypes were found in common.

Original processing methods: Junction-only immunoSEQ sequences carried no quality scores, so filtering differed. The table came from immunoSEQ multiplex PCR; TCRdb's copy has only in-frame clones and leaves some out. V, J and clone size are those of that table, while D and trimming were read from the DNA. The table shows under 600,000 clones, with around 97% occurring only once. The sequence came from a woman aged 25 to 39 in good health. The V gene is TRBV7-2, the J gene TRBJ1-5, with TRBD1 matching over 7 bases. The sample comprised naive CD4+ T cells sorted from blood. Specified subset: CD45RA+ positively selected. CDR3 bases: TGTGCCAGCAGCTTCGCCAGGGGGGATCAGCCCCAGCATTTT. It encodes CASSFARGDQPQHF.